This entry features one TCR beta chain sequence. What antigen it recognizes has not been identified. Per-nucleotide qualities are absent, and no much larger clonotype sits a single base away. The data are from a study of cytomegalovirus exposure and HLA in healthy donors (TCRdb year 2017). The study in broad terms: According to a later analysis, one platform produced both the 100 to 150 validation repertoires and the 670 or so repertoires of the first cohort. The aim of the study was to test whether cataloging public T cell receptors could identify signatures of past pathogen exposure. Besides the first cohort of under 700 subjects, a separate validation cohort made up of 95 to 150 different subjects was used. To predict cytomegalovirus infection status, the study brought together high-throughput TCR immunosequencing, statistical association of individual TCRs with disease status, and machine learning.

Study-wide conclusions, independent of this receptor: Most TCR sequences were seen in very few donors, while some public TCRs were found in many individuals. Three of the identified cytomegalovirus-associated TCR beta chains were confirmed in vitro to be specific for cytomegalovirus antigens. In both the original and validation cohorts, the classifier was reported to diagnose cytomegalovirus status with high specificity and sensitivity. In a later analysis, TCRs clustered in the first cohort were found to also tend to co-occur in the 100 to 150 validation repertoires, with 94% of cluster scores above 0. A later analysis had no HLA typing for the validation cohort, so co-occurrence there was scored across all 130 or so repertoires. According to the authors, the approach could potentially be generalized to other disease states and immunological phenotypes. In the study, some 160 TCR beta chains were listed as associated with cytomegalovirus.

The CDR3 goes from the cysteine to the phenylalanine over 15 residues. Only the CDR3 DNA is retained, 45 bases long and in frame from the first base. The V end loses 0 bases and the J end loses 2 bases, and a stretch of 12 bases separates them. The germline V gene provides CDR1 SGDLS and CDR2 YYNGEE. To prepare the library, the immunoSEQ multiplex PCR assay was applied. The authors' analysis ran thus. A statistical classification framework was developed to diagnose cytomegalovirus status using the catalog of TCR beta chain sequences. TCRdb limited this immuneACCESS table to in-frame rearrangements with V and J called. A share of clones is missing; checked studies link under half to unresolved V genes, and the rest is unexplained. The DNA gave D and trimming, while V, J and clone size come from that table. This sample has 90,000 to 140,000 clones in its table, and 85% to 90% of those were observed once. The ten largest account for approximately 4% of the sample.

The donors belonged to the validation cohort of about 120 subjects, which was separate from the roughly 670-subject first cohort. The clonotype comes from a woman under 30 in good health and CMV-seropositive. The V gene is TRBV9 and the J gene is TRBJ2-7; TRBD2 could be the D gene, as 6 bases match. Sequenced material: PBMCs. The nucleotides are TGTGCCAGCAGCGTAGGGGGGGACCTCGCCTACGAGCAGTACTTC. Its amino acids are CASSVGGDLAYEQYF.